This is a list of T cell receptor beta chains from one sample in a study of identical twins. TCRdb reprocessed the 5' RACE reads via MiXCR and lists one record per CDR3 protein. Among 1.5 million to 2 million distinct CDR3 sequences listed, under 35% were seen once. The sequenced sample consisted of cord blood. The receptors originated from a newborn girl in good health. The CDR3 runs from the conserved cysteine through the conserved F or W. D genes are given only for firm matches. For some rows the clone size is stated as once, few or many, or as a class when expanded; others skip it.

j_call	clone_size	d_call	v_call	cdr3_aa	cdr3_nt
TRBJ2-7	-	TRBD2	TRBV27	CASSGIPGLTSYEQYF	TGTGCCAGCAGTGGGATTCCGGGACTAACCTCCTACGAGCAGTACTTC
TRBJ1-1	many	TRBD1	TRBV27	CASSHRGPNTEAFF	TGTGCCAGCAGTCACAGGGGGCCGAACACTGAAGCTTTCTTT
TRBJ2-3	-	TRBD2	TRBV5-1	CASSLGVRLAGGGNTQYF	TGCGCCAGCAGCTTGGGGGTACGACTAGCGGGAGGAGGAAATACGCAGTATTTT
TRBJ1-5	-	-	TRBV20-1	CSVNPRAGHSNQPQHF	TGCAGTGTTAACCCCCGCGCAGGACATAGCAATCAGCCCCAGCATTTT
TRBJ2-6	-	-	TRBV7-6	CASSSTLSGANVLTF	TGTGCCAGCAGCTCCACGCTCTCTGGGGCCAACGTCCTGACTTTC
TRBJ2-1	few	TRBD2	TRBV6-4	CASSETTSGRDEQFF	TGTGCCAGCAGTGAGACAACTAGCGGGAGAGATGAGCAGTTCTTC
TRBJ2-1	few	-	TRBV21-1	CASSKRKGATHNEQFF	TGTGCCAGCAGCAAAAGGAAAGGGGCGACACACAATGAGCAGTTCTTC
TRBJ1-3	-	-	TRBV12-3/TRBV12-4	CASSLRRHSGNTIYF	TGTGCCAGCAGTTTGCGCAGACACTCTGGAAACACCATATATTTT
TRBJ2-7	few	TRBD1	TRBV6-5	CASSYRTPGQGYEQYF	TGTGCCAGCAGTTACCGGACACCGGGACAGGGCTACGAGCAGTACTTC
TRBJ2-1	-	TRBD2	TRBV11-2	CASSIGGAGGRNEQFF	TGTGCCAGCAGCATAGGGGGAGCGGGGGGGAGGAATGAGCAGTTCTTC
TRBJ1-2	-	TRBD1	TRBV7-8	CASSLASGGQGDGYTF	TGTGCCAGCAGCTTAGCCTCAGGGGGACAGGGCGATGGCTACACCTTC
TRBJ2-7	few	TRBD2	TRBV3-1	CASSQDPGGMQYF	TGTGCCAGCAGCCAAGATCCGGGGGGGATGCAGTACTTC